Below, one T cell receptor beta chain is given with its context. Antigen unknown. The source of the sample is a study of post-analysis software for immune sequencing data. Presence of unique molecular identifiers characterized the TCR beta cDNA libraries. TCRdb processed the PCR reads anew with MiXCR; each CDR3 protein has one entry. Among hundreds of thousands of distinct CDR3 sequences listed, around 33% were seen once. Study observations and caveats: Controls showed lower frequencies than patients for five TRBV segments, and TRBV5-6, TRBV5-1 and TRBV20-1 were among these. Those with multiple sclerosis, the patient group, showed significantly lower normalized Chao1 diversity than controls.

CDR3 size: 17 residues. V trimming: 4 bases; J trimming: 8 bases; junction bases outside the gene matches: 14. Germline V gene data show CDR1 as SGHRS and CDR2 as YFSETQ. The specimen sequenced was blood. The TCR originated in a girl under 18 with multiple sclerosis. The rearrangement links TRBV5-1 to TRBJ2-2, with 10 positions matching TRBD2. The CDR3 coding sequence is TGCGCCAGCAGCCCCGCGGGTCTAGCGGGAGCCATGGGGGAGCTGTTTTTT. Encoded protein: CASSPAGLAGAMGELFF. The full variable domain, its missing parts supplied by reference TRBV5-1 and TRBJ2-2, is KAGVTQTPRYLIKTRGQQVTLSCSPISGHRSVSWYQQTPGQGLQFLFEYFSETQRNKGNFPGRFSGRQFSNSRSEMNVSTLELGDSALYLCASSPAGLAGAMGELFFGEGSRLTVL.